This TCR beta chain was observed in a study of read filtering for tumor transcriptome and immune sequencing. The CDR3 runs 15 residues. With V trimmed by 1 base and J by 4 bases, 4 bases remained unmatched. Germline CDR1 and CDR2: SQVTM and ANQGSEA. This clonotype was observed at least ten times. The library was built from about 0.4 ug RNA with molecular barcoded adaptors for alpha/delta and beta/gamma chains. Each CDR3 protein gets one entry after TCRdb re-called the reads with MiXCR. The sample contains about 130,000 distinct CDR3 sequences, roughly 13% of which appear only once. The material sequenced was a population of CD138-negative cells sorted from bone marrow. This clonotype originated in a donor over 35 with multiple myeloma. The chain recombines TRBV29-1 with TRBJ2-2, with TRBD2 matching 9 bases. CDR3 coding DNA: TGCAGCGTTGAAGGGGGACTAGCAGGCACCGGGGAGCTGTTTTTT. The encoded protein is CSVEGGLAGTGELFF.